Listed here is a single TCR beta chain. As yet, its antigen is unknown. Only in-frame clones appear in the TCRdb table, and some are missing; sequencing was by immunoSEQ multiplex PCR. Here the sample spans around 12,000 clones, about 30% being singletons. This sample was included in a study of T cells in localized non-small cell lung cancer. With V trimmed by 5 bases and J by 3 bases, 9 bases remained unmatched. This CDR3 contains 15 residues. Germline lookup yields CDR1 MDHEN and CDR2 SYDVKM. Study-wide findings and caveats: Prolonged overall survival went with higher T cell density in the blood. Adjacent uninvolved lung had the highest clonality, suggesting focused antigen responses. Because sequencing included only one region (of the tumor), heterogeneity remains possible. Median approximately 50 top-100 tumor clones were shared with paired adjacent lung.

The clonotype originates from a female donor aged 60 or older with stage I lung adenocarcinoma. Sequences were derived from lung tumor tissue, sampled before any cancer treatment. The rearrangement joins TRBV28 to TRBJ1-2, with 7 bases aligning to TRBD1. The CDR3 DNA is TGTGCCAGCAGTCAACCTTCCGGGACAGACTATGGCTACACCTTC. Amino acids: CASSQPSGTDYGYTF.